This TCR beta chain stems from a study of blood T cell repertoires in COVID-19. CDR3 length: 14 amino acids. Per germline, CDR1 SGHTA and CDR2 FQGNSA. Trimming shortened V by 5 bases and J by 4 bases, and 14 bases separated the two germline ends. Libraries were prepared by immunoSEQ multiplex PCR; TCRdb keeps only in-frame clonotypes and omits some of them. The table includes 120,000 or so clones, 70% to 90% detected once. Sequencing was carried out using peripheral blood. This sequence originates from a human donor in a cohort sampled during active COVID-19. This sequence joins TRBV7-2 and TRBJ1-2, with a tentative D call TRBD1 (6 bases). CDR3 in amino acids: CASSARGGRYGYTF. The CDR3 nucleotides are TGTGCCAGCAGCGCTCGGGGGGGGCGCTATGGCTACACCTTC.